This T cell receptor beta chain comes out of a study of siplizumab effects on memory and regulatory T cells. The assay was immunoSEQ multiplex PCR, and TCRdb's table has in-frame clones only and misses some. Counted here are about 120,000 clones, around 95% occurring once; the ten biggest clones make up over 0.15%. Study-wide results and caveats: Roughly 75-97% of proliferating CD4+ or CD8+ clones lacked an assignable naive or memory phenotype. Naive T cells looked more diverse than memory cells, and they looked like major contributors to the alloresponse. Alloreactive sequences tracing back to unstimulated CD4+ memory cells fell significantly with siplizumab.

Germline lookup yields CDR1 SGHRS and CDR2 YFSETQ. This CDR3 is 15 amino acids long. Germline trimming cut 5 bases from V and 0 bases from J; bases unmatched to any gene: 6. Points on this clone: Its antigen is not known.

This TCR came from a human donor in good health. Sample: non-Treg CD4+ T cells sorted from blood. J is TRBJ2-3 and V is TRBV5-1; 7 bases map to TRBD1. In nucleotides, the CDR3 is TGCGCCAGCAGAGCCGGGACAGCTAGCACAGATACGCAGTATTTT. Translation: CASRAGTASTDTQYF.